These 24 T cell receptor beta chains originate from one sample sequenced in a study of T cell changes during pregnancy in multiple sclerosis (dated by TCRdb to about 2019). Libraries were prepared through the immunoSEQ multiplex PCR assay. In TCRdb, the immuneACCESS table is reduced to in-frame sequences with V and J assigned. These tables do not hold every clone; where another copy was compared, an unresolved V gene accounts for under half, and the others remain unexplained. This sample holds about 27,000 clones; roughly nine tenths were observed only once. The leading ten clones occupy 16% of the sample. This sample comprised CD8+ T cells from peripheral blood mononuclear cells, obtained in the second trimester of pregnancy. The origin of the receptors is a female donor with multiple sclerosis, enrolled in a pregnancy study.

This sequence joins TRBV2 and TRBJ1-2; 10 bases match TRBD1. The CDR3 has 12 amino acids. The V and J ends lost 7 bases and 6 bases, in that order; junction bases with no gene match: 2. The germline CDR1 and CDR2 sequences are SNHLY and FYNNEI. Written as DNA, the CDR3 is TGTGCCAGCACCGGACAGGGGGATGGCTACACCTTC. It codes for CASTGQGDGYTF.

The chain combines TRBV27 with TRBJ1-2, with TRBD1 matching 8 bases. This CDR3 is built from 14 residues. Unmatched junction bases numbered 8, after V lost 8 bases and J lost 3 bases. Germline CDR1 reads MNHEY; CDR2 reads SMNVEV (reference sequence). The CDR3 nucleotides are TGTGCCAGCCACCCGCGACAGGGGCACTATGGCTACACCTTC. As protein: CASHPRQGHYGYTF.

V gene TRBV2 combines with J gene TRBJ1-2, with a possible D match to TRBD1 (5 bases). CDR3 size: 17 residues. Germline V lookup: CDR1 SNHLY, CDR2 FYNNEI. V was pared by 3 bases and J by 3 bases, with 20 bases between. The CDR3 DNA sequence: TGTGCCAGCAGTGACCCACCGGACACCTCATGGGACTATGGCTACACCTTC. It codes for CASSDPPDTSWDYGYTF.

The chain joins TRBV5-1 to TRBJ2-1; weak D call: TRBD2 (6 bases). The CDR3 has 14 amino acids. Trimming stripped 2 bases from V and 4 bases from J, with 10 bases between. Germline-derived CDR1 and CDR2 are SGHRS and YFSETQ. DNA for the CDR3: TGCGCCAGCAGCTTTAGCGGTCCATACAATGAGCAGTTCTTC. As protein: CASSFSGPYNEQFF. The entire variable domain, with the rest obtained from reference TRBV5-1 and TRBJ2-1, is as follows: KAGVTQTPRYLIKTRGQQVTLSCSPISGHRSVSWYQQTPGQGLQFLFEYFSETQRNKGNFPGRFSGRQFSNSRSEMNVSTLELGDSALYLCASSFSGPYNEQFFGPGTRLTVL.

The chain recombines TRBV19 with TRBJ1-1, with a possible D match to TRBD1 (5 bases). The CDR3 contains 13 residues. Germline lookup yields CDR1 LNHDA and CDR2 SQIVND (reference sequence). Trimming removed 5 bases from V and 5 bases from J, with 12 bases in between. The CDR3 protein is CASSPGGVTEAFF. The CDR3, as DNA: TGTGCCAGTAGTCCTGGGGGGGTTACTGAAGCTTTCTTT. Using reference TRBV19 and TRBJ1-1 for the parts outside the CDR3, the full variable domain is DGGITQSPKYLFRKEGQNVTLSCEQNLNHDAMYWYRQDPGQGLRLIYYSQIVNDFQKGDIAEGYSVSREKKESFPLTVTSAQKNPTAFYLCASSPGGVTEAFFGQGTRLTVV.

V gene TRBV2 combines with J gene TRBJ2-5; TRBD2 matches at 9 bases. The CDR3 loop spans 16 amino acids. With 3 bases clipped from V and 5 bases from J, the junction kept 10 bases outside the gene matches. The germline gives CDR1 SNHLY, CDR2 FYNNEI. The DNA for the CDR3 is TGTGCCAGCAGTGATTCCATTAGCGGGAGCGGGGAGACCCAGTACTTC. Translating it yields CASSDSISGSGETQYF.

The rearrangement links TRBV28 to TRBJ2-7; 9 nucleotides line up with TRBD1. Germline lookup yields CDR1 MDHEN and CDR2 SYDVKM. This CDR3 comprises 16 residues. With V trimmed by 3 bases and J by 7 bases, 13 bases remained unmatched. The CDR3 DNA reads as TGTGCCAGCAGTTTTGTGGACAGGGGCCGTCCCTGGGAGCAGTACTTC. It codes for CASSFVDRGRPWEQYF.

This chain connects TRBV7-2 to TRBJ1-2; 7 bases match TRBD1. The CDR3 totals 16 residues. Germline values: CDR1 SGHTA, CDR2 FQGNSA. Trimming took 2 bases from V and 6 from J; bases not matched to a gene: 12. CDR3 DNA: TGTGCCAGCAGCTTAAAAGTGGCAGGGGGAATTGATGGCTACACCTTC. As protein: CASSLKVAGGIDGYTF. Looking up the rest from reference TRBV7-2 and TRBJ1-2 gives the full variable domain: GAGVSQSPSNKVTEKGKDVELRCDPISGHTALYWYRQSLGQGLEFLIYFQGNSAPDKSGLPSDRFSAERTGGSVSTLTIQRTQQEDSAVYLCASSLKVAGGIDGYTFGSGTRLTVV.

By proportion, this clone is medium-sized. The chain is built from TRBV28 and TRBJ2-2; 12 nucleotides align to TRBD2. Germline assignment: CDR1 MDHEN and CDR2 SYDVKM. Germline trimming cut 4 bases from V and 2 bases from J; bases unmatched to any gene: 8. The length of the CDR3 is 18 residues. The CDR3 nucleotides are TGTGCCAGCAGTTCAACACAGGGACTAGCGGGTAACACCGGGGAGCTGTTTTTT. Translating it yields CASSSTQGLAGNTGELFF.

This clone was observed a single time. The chain carries TRBV18 and TRBJ2-1; TRBD2 agrees at 9 bases. This CDR3 has 17 amino acids. Trimming removed 2 bases from V and 2 bases from J; junction bases left unmatched: 7. Germline lookup yields CDR1 KGHSH and CDR2 LQKENI. The DNA of the CDR3 is TGTGCCAGCTCACCAGGGCCGGGCGGGAGGGCCTACAATGAGCAGTTCTTC. Protein sequence: CASSPGPGGRAYNEQFF.

The gene calls are TRBV29-1 and TRBJ2-1; D is possibly TRBD1 (5 bases). Trimming pared 7 bases from V and 7 bases from J, leaving 20 bases between. CDR1 is SQVTM and CDR2 is ANQGSEA in the germline V gene. This CDR3 is built from 14 residues. CDR3 sequence reads: CSAKGQGSRNEQFF. The CDR3 DNA reads as TGCAGCGCAAAAGGTCAGGGAAGCCGTAATGAGCAGTTCTTC.

The chain joins TRBV5-5 to TRBJ2-7, with D possibly matching TRBD2 (6 bases). Germline assignment: CDR1 SGHKS and CDR2 YYEKEE (reference sequence). Trimming removed 3 bases from V and 3 bases from J, with 13 bases in between. The CDR3 is 14 amino acids. CDR3 in DNA: TGTGCCAGCAGCTCCCGCGGGGTGAGCTACGAGCAGTACTTC. It translates to CASSSRGVSYEQYF.

This chain joins TRBV18 and TRBJ1-5; D is unresolved. Trimming took 3 bases from V and 0 from J, leaving 12 bases between them. Germline values: CDR1 KGHSH, CDR2 LQKENI. This CDR3 spans 16 amino acids. The CDR3 DNA reads as TGTGCCAGCTCACCTGACTTTACCGATAGCAATCAGCCCCAGCATTTT. Its protein product is CASSPDFTDSNQPQHF.

In this sample, this clone turned up once. The CDR3 loop reads CASSVASSYNEQFF. In nucleotides, the CDR3 is TGTGCCAGCAGTGTAGCAAGCTCCTACAATGAGCAGTTCTTC. The chain joins TRBV6-6 to TRBJ2-1; D not certain. This CDR3 is 14 amino acids long. The V end was cut by 5 bases, the J end by 0 bases, with 8 bases between. Germline lookup yields CDR1 MNHNY and CDR2 SVGAGI (reference sequence).

The chain has TRBV11-2 and TRBJ2-7, with D tentatively TRBD1 (5 bases). CDR1 is SGHAT and CDR2 is FQNNGV in the germline V gene. This CDR3 is built from 14 residues. With 2 bases removed from V and 3 bases from J, the gap between germline ends came to 11 bases. CDR3 DNA: TGTGCCAGCAGCTTATGGGGCTCTGACTACGAGCAGTACTTC. Amino acids: CASSLWGSDYEQYF.

This clone was detected only a few times. The chain recombines TRBV28 with TRBJ1-4; no definite D call. The V end was cut by 3 bases, the J end by 4 bases, with 18 bases between. The CDR3 spans 17 residues. The V gene's germline CDR1 is MDHEN and CDR2 SYDVKM. Written as DNA, the CDR3 is TGTGCCAGCAGTTTCCCCCTCTCAGACACGCTTAATGAAAAACTGTTTTTT. Residues: CASSFPLSDTLNEKLFF.

V is TRBV6-1 and J is TRBJ2-2, with 8 positions matching TRBD2. J was trimmed by 3 bases and V by 2 bases; bases with no gene match: 2. The CDR3 consists of 15 residues. Per the germline V gene, CDR1 is MNHNS and CDR2 is SASEGT. In DNA form, the CDR3 reads TGTGCCAGCAGTGAACCGGGACTAGACACCGGGGAGCTGTTTTTT. It yields the protein CASSEPGLDTGELFF.

The chain employs TRBV6-5 and TRBJ1-2; D is uncertain. The V end was cut by 6 bases, the J end by 3 bases, with 5 bases between. Germline CDR1 is MNHEY and CDR2 is SVGAGI. There are 11 residues in the CDR3. This chain's CDR3 is CASRDYYGYTF. As DNA, the CDR3 is TGTGCCAGCAGAGACTACTATGGCTACACCTTC.

This clone appeared once. The rearrangement joins TRBV27 to TRBJ1-1; D might be TRBD1 (5 bases). The CDR3 length is 13 residues. V lost 7 bases to trimming and J lost 3 bases, with 12 bases between them. Germline values: CDR1 MNHEY, CDR2 SMNVEV (reference sequence). The CDR3 coding sequence is TGTGCCAGCATGGGGGGAATCCACACTGAAGCTTTCTTT. It codes for CASMGGIHTEAFF.

The J gene is TRBJ1-4, the V gene TRBV4-1; D call uncertain. The CDR3 is 17 residues long. V was shortened by 0 bases and J by 5 bases, with 16 bases between the two germline ends. Germline loops: CDR1 MGHRA, CDR2 YSYEKL. The CDR3 sequence is CASSQEPILGLNEKLFF. In DNA, the CDR3 is TGCGCCAGCAGCCAAGAACCAATCCTGGGCCTAAATGAAAAACTGTTTTTT.

In nucleotides, the CDR3 is TGTGCCAGCAGTTACAGGGGTAACTCCTACGAGCAGTACTTC. The encoded protein is CASSYRGNSYEQYF. This chain joins TRBV28 and TRBJ2-7; 7 bases are a match to TRBD1. The length of the CDR3 is 14 residues. V lost 4 bases to trimming and J lost 0 bases; unmatched junction nucleotides: 3. The germline gives CDR1 MDHEN, CDR2 SYDVKM.

This rearrangement joins TRBV29-1 to TRBJ2-1, with D possibly matching TRBD2 (6 bases). The germline CDR1 and CDR2 sequences are SQVTM and ANQGSEA. The V gene lost 6 bases and the J gene lost 4 bases, with 10 bases spanning the gap. The CDR3 spans 12 residues. This CDR3 is CSVGTSYNEQFF. The CDR3 bases are TGCAGCGTCGGGACTTCTTACAATGAGCAGTTCTTC.

The rearrangement links TRBV27 to TRBJ1-5; no definite D call. This CDR3 contains 13 residues. Germline V gene sequence: CDR1 MNHEY, CDR2 SMNVEV (reference sequence). V dropped 2 bases and J dropped 4 bases, with 6 bases sitting between them. The CDR3 loop reads CASSLAGNQPQHF. The CDR3 DNA is TGTGCCAGCAGTTTAGCGGGGAATCAGCCCCAGCATTTT.

The V call is TRBV19, the J call TRBJ1-3, with TRBD1 as a possible D gene (6 bases). Germline V gene data show CDR1 as LNHDA and CDR2 as SQIVND (reference sequence). This CDR3 region has 15 residues. Trimming shortened V by 5 bases and J by 3 bases, and 14 bases separated the two germline ends. The CDR3 sequence is CASSQTGTSGNTIYF. CDR3 in DNA: TGTGCCAGTAGTCAGACCGGGACAAGTGGAAACACCATATATTTT.